This T cell receptor (beta chain) was observed in a study of CD8+CD57+ T cells in acquired aplastic anemia. The wider study: Average DNA yield from sorted CD4+ and CD8+ cells was around 3.2 ug. Findings and caveats of the study: About 27 shared CD8+ CDR3s appeared highly expressed within patients' immunodominant clones.

Remarks on this clonotype: Its specificity is unknown.

Trimming removed 4 bases at V and 10 bases at J, with 16 bases between. Germline V gene sequence: CDR1 SNHLY, CDR2 FYNNEI. The CDR3 covers 13 residues. Investigators profiled TCR beta VDJ and CDR3 from genomic DNA template. TCRdb reprocessed the reads via MiXCR and lists one record per CDR3 protein. The profile shows 250,000 to 300,000 distinct CDR3 sequences, 56% of them singletons. Input material: sorted CD4+, CD8+, or CD8+CD57+ T cells (not recorded which) from PBMCs. This chain uses TRBV2 with TRBJ1-1; a possible D gene is TRBD1 (5 bases). The TCR was taken from a human donor with severe aplastic anemia or a healthy control (not recorded which). CDR3 sequence (DNA): TGTGCCAGCAGTGTTGGACAAACACTGCCAGCTTTCTTT. Translated: CASSVGQTLPAFF.